The 14 T cell receptor beta chains below all came from one sample that was sequenced in a study of patients and donors after allogeneic stem cell transplantation. TCRdb independently ran MiXCR on the RT-PCR reads; one entry per CDR3 protein. The sample holds about 960,000 distinct CDR3 sequences, 18% seen once. The source material was blood, either unsorted or a sorted T cell fraction (not recorded which). These receptor sequences come from a human donor who was either an allogeneic HSCT recipient or a stem cell or donor lymphocyte infusion donor (not recorded which). It is not recorded whose cells these are; they may come from a transplant donor.

This clonotype was observed at least ten times. This chain links TRBV12-1 with TRBJ2-3; no DNA check was done on the table's D call, TRBD1. TRBV12-1 is recorded as a pseudogene. The CDR3 is 16 residues long. The CDR3 here is CASSLAGGRGTDTQYF. The CDR3 nucleotides are TGTGCCAGCAGCTTGGCAGGGGGCCGGGGCACAGATACGCAGTATTTT.

The chain recombines TRBV24-1 with TRBJ2-5; D may match TRBD1 or TRBD2 (5 bases each). Germline lookup yields CDR1 KGHDR and CDR2 SFDVKD. This CDR3 region has 14 residues. The V end lost 4 bases, the J end lost 4 bases, and 12 bases lay between the germline ends. The CDR3 nucleotides read TGTGCCACCAGTGACCCCGGGACCGCAGAGACCCAGTACTTC. Amino acid sequence: CATSDPGTAETQYF.

This clonotype occurred a few times. The rearrangement links TRBV6-2 or TRBV6-3 to TRBJ2-3, with no clear D. Germline lookup yields CDR1 MNHEY and CDR2 SVGEGT. The CDR3 consists of 13 residues. V was cut by 6 bases and J by 2 bases, with 9 bases left in between. The CDR3 sequence is CASSRYNTDTQYF. CDR3 sequence (DNA): TGTGCCAGCAGCCGCTACAACACAGATACGCAGTATTTT.

The chain has TRBV2 and TRBJ2-5; D is unclear. This CDR3 spans 12 amino acids. Germline V gene sequence: CDR1 SNHLY, CDR2 FYNNEI. V lost 11 bases to trimming and J lost 5 bases, with 15 bases between them. This CDR3 is CASWPLVETQYF. For the CDR3, the DNA is TGTGCCTCCTGGCCCCTGGTGGAGACCCAGTACTTC. Variable domain in full (rest from reference TRBV2 and TRBJ2-5): EPEVTQTPSHQVTQMGQEVILRCVPISNHLYFYWYRQILGQKVEFLVSFYNNEISEKSEIFDDQFSVERPDGSNFTLKIRSTKLEDSAMYFCASWPLVETQYFGPGTRLLVL.

The rearrangement links TRBV5-1 to TRBJ2-1; D tentatively reads TRBD1 or TRBD2 (7 bases each). Trimming stripped 5 bases from V and 10 bases from J, with 19 bases between. CDR1 is SGHRS and CDR2 is YFSETQ in the germline V gene. The CDR3 totals 14 residues. CDR3 in DNA: TGCGCCAGCAGTCAGGGGGGGGCCCGATTAGAGCAGTTCTTC. Its translation is CASSQGGARLEQFF. The full variable domain, completed using reference TRBV5-1 and TRBJ2-1, is KAGVTQTPRYLIKTRGQQVTLSCSPISGHRSVSWYQQTPGQGLQFLFEYFSETQRNKGNFPGRFSGRQFSNSRSEMNVSTLELGDSALYLCASSQGGARLEQFFGPGTRLTVL.

The V gene is TRBV7-9, the J gene TRBJ1-1; TRBD1 is a possible D gene (6 bases). Germline V gene sequence: CDR1 SEHNR, CDR2 FQNEAQ (reference sequence). V lost 3 bases and J 3 bases, leaving 14 bases between the germline ends. The CDR3 extends over 15 amino acids. The CDR3 nucleotides read TGTGCCAGCAGCTTCGGGGGGGCGGGGTACACTGAAGCTTTCTTT. This gives the protein CASSFGGAGYTEAFF.

This CDR3 reads CASSRYLGTNSPLHF. The CDR3 coding sequence is TGTGCCAGCAGCCGTTACTTAGGGACTAATTCACCCCTCCACTTT. The chain combines TRBV3-1 with TRBJ1-6, with TRBD1 as a possible D gene (5 bases). V was trimmed by 4 bases and J by 6 bases, leaving 13 bases between them. This CDR3 has 15 amino acids. Germline CDR1 is LGHDT and CDR2 is YNNKEL (reference sequence).

The genes are TRBV27 and TRBJ2-7, with D maybe TRBD2 (6 bases). This CDR3 contains 14 residues. V was shortened by 3 bases and J by 6 bases, with 15 bases between the two germline ends. CDR1 MNHEY and CDR2 SMNVEV come from the germline V gene (reference sequence). CDR3: CASSLTSSLGEQYF. In DNA form, the CDR3 reads TGTGCCAGCAGTTTGACTAGTAGCTTGGGCGAGCAGTACTTC.

The sample holds many counts of this clonotype. The rearrangement joins TRBV29-1 to TRBJ2-4, with TRBD1 as a possible D gene (5 bases). The CDR3 extends over 13 amino acids. The germline V and J ends were trimmed by 5 bases and 6 bases, with 14 bases remaining between them. The germline CDR1 and CDR2 sequences are SQVTM and ANQGSEA. The DNA of the CDR3 is TGCAGCGTTCTCAGGGCGTTAACAAACATTCAGTACTTC. Encoded protein: CSVLRALTNIQYF.

This clonotype was seen only a few times. The chain carries TRBV5-1 and TRBJ2-5, with 10 bases matching TRBD2. Unmatched junction bases numbered 3, after V lost 3 bases and J lost 1 base. The CDR3 is made up of 15 amino acids. CDR1 and CDR2 (germline): SGHRS, YFSETQ. CDR3 region: CASSWSSGGQETQYF. The CDR3 DNA reads TGCGCCAGCAGCTGGTCTAGCGGGGGCCAAGAGACCCAGTACTTC.

The V gene is TRBV20-1, the J gene TRBJ2-3; TRBD1 is a possible D gene (6 bases). The V and J ends lost 3 bases and 4 bases respectively, with 17 bases between them. There are 15 residues in the CDR3. Germline V gene sequence: CDR1 DFQATT, CDR2 SNEGSKA (reference sequence). Here the CDR3 DNA reads TGCAGTGCTAGCCCCCTACAGGGAAGAGCAGATACGCAGTATTTT. Amino acid sequence: CSASPLQGRADTQYF.

This clonotype turned up a few times. J is TRBJ2-7 and V is TRBV6-1; D possibly corresponds to TRBD2 (5 bases). This CDR3 is built from 13 residues. Per germline, CDR1 MNHNS and CDR2 SASEGT. Trimming took 4 bases from V and 4 from J, leaving 11 bases between them. In nucleotides, the CDR3 is TGTGCCAGCAGTGCAACGGGAATATACGAGCAGTACTTC. This sequence encodes CASSATGIYEQYF.

The CDR3 nucleotides read TGTGCCAGCAGTCTCACGGACAGGGGGAGATACAATGAGCAGTTCTTC. Translated, it gives CASSLTDRGRYNEQFF. The chain uses TRBV27 and TRBJ2-1; 10 bases align to TRBD1. Germline-derived CDR1 and CDR2 are MNHEY and SMNVEV (reference sequence). V lost 5 bases, J lost 4 bases, and 8 bases stayed unmatched. The CDR3 has 16 residues.

The table lists this clonotype with a few counts. This chain links TRBV5-1 with TRBJ2-3, with 9 bases identical to TRBD2. The CDR3 runs to 17 residues. J lost 1 base, V lost 0 bases, and 6 bases had no gene match. From germline, CDR1 is SGHRS and CDR2 YFSETQ. CDR3 amino acids: CASSLAVSGRRTDTQYF. CDR3 sequence (DNA): TGCGCCAGCAGCTTGGCCGTTAGCGGGAGACGCACAGATACGCAGTATTTT.